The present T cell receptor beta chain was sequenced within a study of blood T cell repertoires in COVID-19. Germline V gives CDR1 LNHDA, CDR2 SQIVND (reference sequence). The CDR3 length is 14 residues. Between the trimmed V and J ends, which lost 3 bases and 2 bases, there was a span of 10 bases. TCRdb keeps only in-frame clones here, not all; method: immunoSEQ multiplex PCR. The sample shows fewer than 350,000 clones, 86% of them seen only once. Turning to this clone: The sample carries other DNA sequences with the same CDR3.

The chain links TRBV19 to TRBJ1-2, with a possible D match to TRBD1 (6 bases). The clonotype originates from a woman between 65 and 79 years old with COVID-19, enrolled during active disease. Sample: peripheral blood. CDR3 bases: TGTGCCAGTAGTATCGGGCAGGGGAACTATGGCTACACCTTC. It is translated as CASSIGQGNYGYTF.